The 13 T cell receptor beta chains given below trace back to one sample, sequenced in a study of cytomegalovirus exposure and HLA in healthy donors. PCR employed 60 Vbeta and 13 Jbeta primers. The assay was immunoSEQ multiplex PCR, and TCRdb's table has in-frame clones only and misses some. The table shows some 69,000 clones, with approximately 70% occurring only once. Sequencing input: PBMCs. Source of these receptors: a male donor in good health and CMV-seropositive.

The gene calls are TRBV2 and TRBJ2-7; D is unclear. CDR3 length: 14 amino acids. In germline, CDR1 is SNHLY, CDR2 FYNNEI. Trimming took off 4 bases at V and 0 bases at J, with 10 bases between the two ends. The CDR3 nucleotides read TGTGCCAGCAGTGTGCGGATAAGCTCCTACGAGCAGTACTTC. Protein sequence: CASSVRISSYEQYF.

The chain carries TRBV7-9 and TRBJ2-3, with a possible D match to TRBD1 (7 bases). Germline V lookup: CDR1 SEHNR, CDR2 FQNEAQ (reference sequence). Trimming stripped 5 bases from V and 8 bases from J, with 26 bases between. This CDR3 is 17 amino acids long. CDR3 sequence reads: CASSPPGGLIGLGTQYF. CDR3 in DNA: TGTGCCAGCAGCCCCCCAGGGGGGCTCATTGGGTTAGGTACGCAGTATTTT.

The chain employs TRBV4-3 and TRBJ2-5, with D maybe TRBD1 (5 bases). Germline lookup yields CDR1 LGHNA and CDR2 YSLEER. The CDR3 runs 17 residues. Trimming stripped 1 base from V and 2 bases from J, with 17 bases between. The CDR3 here is CASSQVLDAPGQETQYF. As DNA, the CDR3 is TGCGCCAGCAGCCAAGTCCTGGATGCGCCAGGGCAAGAGACCCAGTACTTC.

The CDR3 protein is CASTPQGPLTNYGYTF. Here the CDR3 DNA reads TGTGCCAGCACCCCCCAGGGGCCACTAACTAACTATGGCTACACCTTC. This chain links TRBV7-9 with TRBJ1-2, with D possibly TRBD1 on 6 matching bases. CDR1 and CDR2 (germline): SEHNR, FQNEAQ (reference sequence). V dropped 7 bases and J dropped 0 bases, with 18 bases sitting between them. The CDR3 is made up of 16 amino acids.

V usage is TRBV4-1 and J usage is TRBJ2-7; 9 nucleotides line up with TRBD1. CDR3 length equals 16 residues. Germline CDR1 is MGHRA and CDR2 is YSYEKL. Losses at the gene ends were 0 bases for V and 4 bases for J; bases not matched to a gene: 7. The CDR3 loop is CASSQEGQGSLYEQYF. The CDR3 coding sequence is TGCGCCAGCAGCCAAGAGGGACAGGGCTCTCTTTACGAGCAGTACTTC.

This clone has more than one count but fewer than ten. CDR3 nucleotide sequence: TGTGCCAGTAGTCCTCAAGCGGGGGGGCGAGATCAGGAGCAGTTCTTC. Amino acids: CASSPQAGGRDQEQFF. The rearrangement joins TRBV19 to TRBJ2-1, with 10 bases identical to TRBD2. Germline V gene lookup returns CDR1 LNHDA and CDR2 SQIVND (reference sequence). V lost 5 bases, J lost 10 bases, and 14 bases stayed unmatched. CDR3 length: 16 residues. The entire variable domain, with the rest obtained from reference TRBV19 and TRBJ2-1, is as follows: DGGITQSPKYLFRKEGQNVTLSCEQNLNHDAMYWYRQDPGQGLRLIYYSQIVNDFQKGDIAEGYSVSREKKESFPLTVTSAQKNPTAFYLCASSPQAGGRDQEQFFGPGTRLTVL.

J is TRBJ1-1 and V is TRBV5-5; a weak D match, TRBD1 (5 bases). Trimming left V 5 bases short and J 3 bases short, with 17 bases between. The CDR3 length is 15 residues. The germline gives CDR1 SGHKS, CDR2 YYEKEE (reference sequence). Written as DNA, the CDR3 is TGTGCCAGCAGATTAGGGGTCCTAAAGGACACTGAAGCTTTCTTT. Its translation: CASRLGVLKDTEAFF.

This chain connects TRBV5-6 to TRBJ2-2; a possible D gene is TRBD2 (6 bases). CDR3 size: 16 residues. Deletions cut 0 bases from V and 4 bases from J, with 13 bases between. The germline V gene has CDR1 SGHDT and CDR2 YYEEEE. CDR3 nucleotides: TGTGCCAGCAGCTTGGTGGTGGGGGGAATCACCGGGGAGCTGTTTTTT. It translates to CASSLVVGGITGELFF.

The chain combines TRBV19 with TRBJ1-1; 8 bases align to TRBD1. This CDR3 contains 15 residues. In germline, CDR1 is LNHDA, CDR2 SQIVND (reference sequence). V lost 5 bases to trimming and J lost 11 bases; unmatched junction nucleotides: 16. CDR3 sequence: CASSRIGTGPSPAFF. The CDR3 nucleotides are TGTGCCAGTAGTCGGATCGGGACAGGCCCGTCGCCTGCTTTCTTT.

The chain couples TRBV2 to TRBJ2-1, with TRBD2 matching over 12 bases. In germline, CDR1 is SNHLY, CDR2 FYNNEI. V was clipped by 10 bases and J by 8 bases; unmatched bases: 9. The CDR3 sequence is 14 residues long. In DNA form, the CDR3 reads TGTGCCAACCTACTAGCGGGGGGATGGGATGAGCAGTTCTTC. Translation: CANLLAGGWDEQFF.

The chain has TRBV30 and TRBJ2-3; D not resolved. The CDR3 length is 14 residues. CDR1 is GTSNPN and CDR2 is SVGIG in the germline V gene (reference sequence). The CDR3 here is CASDTGGSTDTQYF. The CDR3 DNA sequence: TGTGCTTCGGATACCGGCGGTAGCACAGATACGCAGTATTTT.

The chain recombines TRBV18 with TRBJ2-4, with D perhaps matching TRBD1 (7 bases). Germline V gene lookup returns CDR1 KGHSH and CDR2 LQKENI. CDR3 length: 18 residues. Between the trimmed V and J ends, which lost 3 bases and 0 bases, there was a span of 18 bases. CDR3 nucleotides: TGTGCCAGCTCACCTGGTTTGAACAGGGGACTAGCCAAAAACATTCAGTACTTC. The encoded protein is CASSPGLNRGLAKNIQYF.

This clone appeared a few times. The genes are TRBV9 and TRBJ2-3; tentative D call: TRBD2 (5 bases). The germline V and J ends were trimmed by 0 bases and 2 bases, with 7 bases remaining between them. The CDR3 is 14 residues long. Germline V gene lookup returns CDR1 SGDLS and CDR2 YYNGEE. The CDR3 nucleotides read TGTGCCAGCAGCGTAGCGGGGTCCACAGATACGCAGTATTTT. This translates into CASSVAGSTDTQYF.